A selection of T cell receptor beta chains follows, all from one sample in a study of T cells and Merkel cell carcinoma outcomes. Using immunoSEQ multiplex PCR, the repertoire was profiled, and TCRdb retains in-frame clones only, with some absent. The profile shows about 19,000 clones, approximately 80% of them singletons. Source material: tumor tissue from Merkel cell carcinoma. The receptors were sampled from a human donor with Merkel cell carcinoma. Each CDR3 is given with its conserved first and last residue. Fields, in order: D gene, clone size, J gene, V gene, CDR3 DNA, CDR3 protein. A D gene is named only where the DNA matches it firmly. A row's size may be missing; if present it is once, few, many or a size class.

NA NA TRBJ2-7 TRBV4-1 TGCGCCAGCAGCCAACGAGAAAGGACGGTCAGCTCCTACGAGCAGTACTTC CASSQRERTVSSYEQYF
NA NA TRBJ1-2 TRBV4-1 TGCGCCAGCAGTCGAACCGAGGGGGGGCGGGTTTGGTATGGCTACACCTTC CASSRTEGGRVWYGYTF
NA NA TRBJ1-1 TRBV5-8 TGTGCCAGCAGCCGTGGTCTCCTACGGACCACTGAAGCTTTCTTT CASSRGLLRTTEAFF
NA once TRBJ1-1 TRBV7-2 TGTGCCAGCAGCTTAGTGCCAAACACTGAAGCTTTCTTT CASSLVPNTEAFF
TRBD2 NA TRBJ2-1 TRBV7-2 TGTGCCAGCAGCTTAGAGAGCGGGGGTGGGAATGAGCAGTTCTTC CASSLESGGGNEQFF
NA NA TRBJ2-1 TRBV11-2 TGTGCCAGCAGCCGGACCTGGGGTGAGCAGTTCTTC CASSRTWGEQFF
NA NA TRBJ2-6 TRBV19 TGTGCCAGTAGTGTGTGCACGAAATCACAAAGTCGGGCCAACGTCCTGACTTTC CASSVCTKSQSRANVLTF
TRBD1 NA TRBJ1-2 TRBV30 TGTGCCTGGAGTGTACGGGACAGGGGCCGCTATGGCTACACCTTC CAWSVRDRGRYGYTF
NA NA TRBJ2-5 TRBV11-1 TGTGCCAGCAGCTTATTTCAAGAGACCCAGTACTTC CASSLFQETQYF
NA NA TRBJ2-5 TRBV4-1 TGCGCCAGCAGCCAAGAGGACTACCCGGAGACCCAGTACTTC CASSQEDYPETQYF
NA NA TRBJ1-5 TRBV19 TGTGCCAGTGATGACGGCTCCTTCAGCCAGCCCCAGCATTTT CASDDGSFSQPQHF
TRBD1 NA TRBJ2-2 TRBV7-8 TGTGCCAGCAGCTTCGGACAGGGCAGCGGGGAGCTGTTTTTT CASSFGQGSGELFF
NA NA TRBJ2-3 TRBV5-1 TGCGCCAGCAGCGCTAGACGGTCGGATACGCAGTATTTT CASSARRSDTQYF
NA NA TRBJ2-5 TRBV4-1 TGCGCCAGCAGCCAAGTTCGCGGCGAGACCCAGTACTTC CASSQVRGETQYF
NA NA TRBJ1-4 TRBV19 TGTGCCAGTAGCCAGGGCCCCGTAGAGGGAAAACTGTTTTTT CASSQGPVEGKLFF
TRBD1 NA TRBJ2-7 TRBV6-1 TGTGCCAGCAGTATCCGGGACAGGGACTCCTACGAGCAGTACTTC CASSIRDRDSYEQYF
NA NA TRBJ1-2 TRBV5-1 TGCGCCAGCAGCAAAGGGTGGTTCGGAGGCTACACCTTC CASSKGWFGGYTF
NA NA TRBJ1-1 TRBV7-6 TGTGCCAGCAGCTTAGCAGGGGGAAACACTGAAGCTTTCTTT CASSLAGGNTEAFF
NA few TRBJ2-1 TRBV7-2 TGTGCCAGCAGCTCCTCCAGGCGGGAGCAGTTCTTC CASSSSRREQFF
NA NA TRBJ2-3 TRBV28 TGTGCCAGCAGAGTGCCCGGGACCCCGGTTAGGGATACGCAGTATTTT CASRVPGTPVRDTQYF
TRBD1 medium-sized TRBJ1-5 TRBV25-1 TGTGCCAGCAGTGTAAGGACAGGGAAGAATCAGCCCCAGCATTTT CASSVRTGKNQPQHF
NA NA TRBJ1-5 TRBV5-5 TGTGCCAGCAGCTTGGTGGAATGGCAGCCCCAGCATTTT CASSLVEWQPQHF
NA NA TRBJ1-5 TRBV16 TGTGCCAGCAGCCTAAATTTTGTTCAGCCCCAGCATTTT CASSLNFVQPQHF
NA NA TRBJ1-2 TRBV9 TGTGCCAGCAGCCCTAGTGGACAGACTAACTATGGCTACACCTTC CASSPSGQTNYGYTF
NA few TRBJ1-1 TRBV7-3 TGTGCCAGCAGCTATGGGGGCGCGGAAGCTTTCTTT CASSYGGAEAFF
TRBD1 NA TRBJ2-7 TRBV9 TGTGCCAGCAGCGGATCTGGGGACAGGGAGTACGAGCAGTACTTC CASSGSGDREYEQYF
NA NA TRBJ2-1 TRBV5-6 TGTGCCAGCAGCTTGGCGGACATTCAACGGTTCTTC CASSLADIQRFF
NA NA TRBJ2-7 TRBV14 TGTGCCAGCAGCCAAGTTTCCAGGGCGGAGCAGTACTTC CASSQVSRAEQYF
TRBD2 NA TRBJ2-7 TRBV27 TGTGCCAGCAGTTTTAGGCCCCCGGGACTAGCGTTAAGCTCCTACGAGCAGTACTTC CASSFRPPGLALSSYEQYF
NA NA TRBJ1-5 TRBV20-1 TGCAGTGCTGCTGACAGCTCGCCCCAGCATTTT CSAADSSPQHF
NA NA TRBJ2-5 TRBV7-8 TGTGCCAGCACGGGGCGAGGCGGGGACCCGTGGGAGACCCAGTACTTC CASTGRGGDPWETQYF
NA NA TRBJ2-1 TRBV5-1 TGCGCCAGCAGCTTGGGTGTGGAGAATGAGCAGTTCTTC CASSLGVENEQFF
NA NA TRBJ2-3 TRBV9 TGTGCCAGCGGCAGGGGCTCCGCGGGAGATACGCAGTATTTT CASGRGSAGDTQYF
TRBD1 once TRBJ2-6 TRBV12-5 TGTGCTAGTTCCAGTAACTGGGGACAGGCCATCTCTGGGGCCAACGTCCTGACTTTC CASSSNWGQAISGANVLTF
NA NA TRBJ1-5 TRBV9 TGTGCCAGCAGCGTAGGCGGGGGGGTAAAGCCCCAGCATTTT CASSVGGGVKPQHF